What follows are 6 T cell receptor beta chains derived from one specimen sequenced in a study of Graves' ophthalmopathy and Graves' hyperthyroidism. For repertoire sequencing, the TCR beta CDR3 regions were amplified from RNA transcripts. HTBI-primed first-round RT-PCR preceded second-round multiplex PCR. MiXCR, applied by TCRdb to the multiplex PCR reads, yields one record per CDR3 protein. The sample has around 1.1 million distinct CDR3 sequences; around a third are singletons. The material sequenced was peripheral blood or thyroid tissue (not recorded which). These TCRs come from an adult man with Graves' hyperthyroidism.

The CDR3: CASSFEGSGNQPQHF. CDR3 DNA: TGTGCCAGCAGTTTTGAGGGGTCAGGCAATCAGCCCCAGCATTTT. The V and J genes are TRBV12-3 or TRBV12-4 and TRBJ1-5; tentatively, D is TRBD1 (5 bases). CDR3 size: 15 residues. The V end was cut by 3 bases, the J end by 2 bases, with 11 bases between.

This clonotype appeared a few times. The rearrangement joins TRBV7-9 to TRBJ2-7; D is perhaps TRBD1 or TRBD2 (6 bases each). Germline-derived CDR1 and CDR2 are SEHNR and FQNEAQ (reference sequence). The germline V and J ends were trimmed by 3 bases and 4 bases, with 16 bases remaining between them. The CDR3 is 15 amino acids. The CDR3 spells CASSLDVTGRYEQYF. CDR3 nucleotide sequence: TGTGCCAGCAGCTTGGATGTTACAGGGAGGTACGAGCAGTACTTC.

The CDR3 spells CSARVTGQGFQPQHF. The CDR3, as DNA: TGCAGTGCTAGAGTTACGGGACAGGGGTTTCAGCCCCAGCATTTT. The rearrangement joins TRBV20-1 to TRBJ1-5, with 10 bases fitting TRBD1. CDR3 length equals 15 residues. CDR1 DFQATT and CDR2 SNEGSKA come from the germline V gene (reference sequence). With 1 base clipped from V and 6 bases from J, the junction kept 6 bases outside the gene matches.

The chain joins TRBV18 to TRBJ2-7, with D perhaps matching TRBD1 (6 bases). The CDR3 loop spans 14 amino acids. Trimming took 5 bases from V and 2 from J, leaving 13 bases between them. From germline, CDR1 is KGHSH and CDR2 LQKENI. CDR3 protein: CASSDRQVTYEQYF. The CDR3 coding sequence is TGTGCCAGCTCAGACCGACAGGTTACCTACGAGCAGTACTTC.

The chain is built from TRBV7-2 and TRBJ1-1; no definite D call. This CDR3 spans 13 amino acids. Trimming took off 0 bases at V and 11 bases at J, with 13 bases between the two ends. Per the germline V gene, CDR1 is SGHTA and CDR2 is FQGNSA. This chain's CDR3 is CASSLARAGNAFF. The CDR3 DNA sequence: TGTGCCAGCAGCTTAGCGAGGGCCGGGAACGCTTTCTTT.

The gene calls are TRBV5-1 and TRBJ2-2; D is unclear. With 4 bases removed from V and 8 bases from J, the gap between germline ends came to 12 bases. This CDR3 is built from 13 residues. The germline gives CDR1 SGHRS, CDR2 YFSETQ. The CDR3, as DNA: TGCGCCAGCAGCCCCTCGCAGGTTGGGGAGCTGTTTTTT. Encoded protein: CASSPSQVGELFF.